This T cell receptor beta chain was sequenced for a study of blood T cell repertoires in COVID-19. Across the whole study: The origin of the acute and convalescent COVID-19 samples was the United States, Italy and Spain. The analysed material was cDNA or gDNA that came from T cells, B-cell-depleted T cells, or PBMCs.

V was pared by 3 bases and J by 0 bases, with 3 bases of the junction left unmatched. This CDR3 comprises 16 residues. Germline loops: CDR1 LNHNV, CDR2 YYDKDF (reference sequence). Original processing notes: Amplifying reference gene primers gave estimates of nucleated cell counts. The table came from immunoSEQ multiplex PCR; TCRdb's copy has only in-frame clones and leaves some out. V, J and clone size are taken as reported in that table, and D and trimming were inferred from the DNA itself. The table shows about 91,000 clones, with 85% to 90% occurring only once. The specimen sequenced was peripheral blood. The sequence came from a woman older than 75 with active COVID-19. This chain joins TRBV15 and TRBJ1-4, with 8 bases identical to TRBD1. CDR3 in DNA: TGTGCCACCAGCAGGACGGACAGGGCAACTAATGAAAAACTGTTTTTT. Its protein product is CATSRTDRATNEKLFF. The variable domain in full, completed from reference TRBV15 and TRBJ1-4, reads DAMVIQNPRYQVTQFGKPVTLSCSQTLNHNVMYWYQQKSSQAPKLLFHYYDKDFNNEADTPDNFQSRRPNTSFCFLDIRSPGLGDTAMYLCATSRTDRATNEKLFFGSGTQLSVL.